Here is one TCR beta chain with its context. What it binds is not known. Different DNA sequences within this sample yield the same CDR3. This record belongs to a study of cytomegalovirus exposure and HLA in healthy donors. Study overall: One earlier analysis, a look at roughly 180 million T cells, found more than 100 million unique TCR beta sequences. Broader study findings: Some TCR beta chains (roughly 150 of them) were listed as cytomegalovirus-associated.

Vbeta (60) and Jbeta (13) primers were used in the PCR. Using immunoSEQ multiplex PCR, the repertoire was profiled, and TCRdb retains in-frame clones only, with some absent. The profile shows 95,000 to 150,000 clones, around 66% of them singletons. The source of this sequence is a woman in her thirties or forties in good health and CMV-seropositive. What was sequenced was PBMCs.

CDR3 in amino acids: CASSLAGGNTEAFF. CDR3 bases: TGTGCCAGCAGCTTAGCAGGGGGGAACACTGAAGCTTTCTTT. The chain couples TRBV7-9 to TRBJ1-1; tentatively, D is TRBD1 (6 bases). The germline V gene has CDR1 SEHNR and CDR2 FQNEAQ (reference sequence). CDR3 size: 14 residues. The germline V and J ends were trimmed by 0 bases and 1 base, with 6 bases remaining between them.